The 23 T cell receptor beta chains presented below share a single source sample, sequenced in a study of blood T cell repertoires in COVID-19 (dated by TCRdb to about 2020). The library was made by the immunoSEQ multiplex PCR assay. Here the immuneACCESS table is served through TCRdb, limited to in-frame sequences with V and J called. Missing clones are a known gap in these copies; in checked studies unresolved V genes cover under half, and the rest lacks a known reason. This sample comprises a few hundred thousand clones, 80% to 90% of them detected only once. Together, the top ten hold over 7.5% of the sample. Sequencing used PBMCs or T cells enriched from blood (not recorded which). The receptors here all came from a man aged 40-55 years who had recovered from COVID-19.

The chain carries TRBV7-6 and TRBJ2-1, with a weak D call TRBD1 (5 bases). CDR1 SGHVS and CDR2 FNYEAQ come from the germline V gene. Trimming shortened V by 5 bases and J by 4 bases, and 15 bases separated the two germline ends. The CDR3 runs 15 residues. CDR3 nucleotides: TGTGCCAGCAGCCCTGGTGGGGCCGGGTACAATGAGCAGTTCTTC. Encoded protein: CASSPGGAGYNEQFF.

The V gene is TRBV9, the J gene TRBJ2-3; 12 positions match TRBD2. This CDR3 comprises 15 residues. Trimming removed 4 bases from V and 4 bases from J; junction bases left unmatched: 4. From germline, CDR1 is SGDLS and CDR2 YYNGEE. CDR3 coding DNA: TGTGCCAGCAGCCCGGGACTAGCGGGCCCAGATACGCAGTATTTT. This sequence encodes CASSPGLAGPDTQYF.

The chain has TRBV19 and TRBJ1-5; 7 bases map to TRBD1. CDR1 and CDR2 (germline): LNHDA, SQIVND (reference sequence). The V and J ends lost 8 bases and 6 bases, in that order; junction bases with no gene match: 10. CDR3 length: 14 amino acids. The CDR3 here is CASLQGQGVQPQHF. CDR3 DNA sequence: TGTGCCAGTCTACAAGGCCAGGGGGTTCAGCCCCAGCATTTT.

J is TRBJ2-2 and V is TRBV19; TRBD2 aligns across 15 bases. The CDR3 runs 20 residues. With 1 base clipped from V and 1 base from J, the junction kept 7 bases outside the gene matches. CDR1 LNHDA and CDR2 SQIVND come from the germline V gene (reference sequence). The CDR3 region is CASSIGLRTSGRENTGELFF. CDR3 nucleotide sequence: TGTGCCAGTAGTATAGGTCTTAGGACTAGCGGGAGGGAGAACACCGGGGAGCTGTTTTTT.

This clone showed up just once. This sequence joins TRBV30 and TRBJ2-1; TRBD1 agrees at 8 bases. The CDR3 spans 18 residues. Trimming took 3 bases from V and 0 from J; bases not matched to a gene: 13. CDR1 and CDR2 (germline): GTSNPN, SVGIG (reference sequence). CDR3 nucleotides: TGTGCCTGGAGGAGATTGACAGGGGACAGGAGCTCCTACAATGAGCAGTTCTTC. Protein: CAWRRLTGDRSSYNEQFF.

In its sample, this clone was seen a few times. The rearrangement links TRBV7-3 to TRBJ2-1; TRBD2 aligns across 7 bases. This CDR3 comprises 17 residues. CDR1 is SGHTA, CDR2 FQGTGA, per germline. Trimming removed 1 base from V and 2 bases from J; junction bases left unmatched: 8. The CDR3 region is CASSLNLPSGTYNEQFF. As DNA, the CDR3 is TGTGCCAGCAGCTTAAATTTGCCTAGCGGTACCTACAATGAGCAGTTCTTC.

CDR3 nucleotide sequence: TGTGCCAGCAGCTCCTGGGGGGGTCAGCCCCAGCATTTT. It translates to CASSSWGGQPQHF. The gene calls are TRBV5-6 and TRBJ1-5, with D maybe TRBD1 (5 bases). Trimming left V 3 bases short and J 6 bases short, with 10 bases between. This CDR3 is 13 amino acids long. The germline V gene encodes CDR1 SGHDT and CDR2 YYEEEE. Supplemented by reference TRBV5-6 and TRBJ1-5, the full variable domain reads DAGVTQSPTHLIKTRGQQVTLRCSPKSGHDTVSWYQQALGQGPQFIFQYYEEEERQRGNFPDRFSGHQFPNYSSELNVNALLLGDSALYLCASSSWGGQPQHFGDGTRLSIL.

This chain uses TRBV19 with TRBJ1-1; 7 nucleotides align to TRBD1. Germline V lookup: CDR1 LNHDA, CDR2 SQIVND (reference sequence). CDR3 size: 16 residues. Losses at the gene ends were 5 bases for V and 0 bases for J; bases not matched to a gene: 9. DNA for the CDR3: TGTGCCAGTAGTGCGACAGGGTCGGATATGAACACTGAAGCTTTCTTT. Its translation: CASSATGSDMNTEAFF.

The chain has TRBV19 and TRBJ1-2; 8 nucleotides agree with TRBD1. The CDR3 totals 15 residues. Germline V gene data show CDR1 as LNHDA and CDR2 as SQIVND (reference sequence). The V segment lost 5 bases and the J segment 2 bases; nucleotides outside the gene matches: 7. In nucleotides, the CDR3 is TGTGCCAGTAGTTTAAGGGGACAGGACAACTATGGCTACACCTTC. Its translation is CASSLRGQDNYGYTF.

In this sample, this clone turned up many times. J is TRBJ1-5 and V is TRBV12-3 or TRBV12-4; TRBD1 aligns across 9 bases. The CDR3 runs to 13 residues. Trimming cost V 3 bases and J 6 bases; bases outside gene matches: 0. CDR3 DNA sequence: TGTGCCAGCAGTTTGGACAGGGGTCAGCCCCAGCATTTT. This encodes CASSLDRGQPQHF.

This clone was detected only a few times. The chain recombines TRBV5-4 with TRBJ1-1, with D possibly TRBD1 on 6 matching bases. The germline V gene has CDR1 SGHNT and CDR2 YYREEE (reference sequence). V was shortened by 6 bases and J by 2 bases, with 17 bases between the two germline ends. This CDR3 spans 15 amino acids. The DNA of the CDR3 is TGTGCCAGCAACCACGCAGACAGGAAAAACACTGAAGCTTTCTTT. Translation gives CASNHADRKNTEAFF.

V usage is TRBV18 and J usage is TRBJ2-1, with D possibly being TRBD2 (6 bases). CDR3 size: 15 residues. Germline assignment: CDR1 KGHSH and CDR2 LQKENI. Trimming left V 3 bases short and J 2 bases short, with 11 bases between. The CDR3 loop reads CASSPRAGTYNEQFF. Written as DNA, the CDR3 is TGTGCCAGCTCACCCCGGGCGGGGACCTACAATGAGCAGTTCTTC.

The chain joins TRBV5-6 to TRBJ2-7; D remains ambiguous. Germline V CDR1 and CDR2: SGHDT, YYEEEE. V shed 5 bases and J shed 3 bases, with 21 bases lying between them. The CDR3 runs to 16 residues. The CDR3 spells CASSPMITMGYYEQYF. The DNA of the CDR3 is TGTGCCAGCAGTCCGATGATCACAATGGGCTACTACGAGCAGTACTTC.

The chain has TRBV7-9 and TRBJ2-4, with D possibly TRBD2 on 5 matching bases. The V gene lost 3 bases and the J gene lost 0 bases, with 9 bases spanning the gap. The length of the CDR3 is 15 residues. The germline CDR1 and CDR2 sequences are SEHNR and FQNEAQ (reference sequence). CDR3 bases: TGTGCCAGCAGCTTTGGGGAGCTAGCCAAAAACATTCAGTACTTC. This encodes CASSFGELAKNIQYF. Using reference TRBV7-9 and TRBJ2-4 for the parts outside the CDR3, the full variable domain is DTGVSQNPRHKITKRGQNVTFRCDPISEHNRLYWYRQTLGQGPEFLTYFQNEAQLEKSRLLSDRFSAERPKGSFSTLEIQRTEQGDSAMYLCASSFGELAKNIQYFGAGTRLSVL.

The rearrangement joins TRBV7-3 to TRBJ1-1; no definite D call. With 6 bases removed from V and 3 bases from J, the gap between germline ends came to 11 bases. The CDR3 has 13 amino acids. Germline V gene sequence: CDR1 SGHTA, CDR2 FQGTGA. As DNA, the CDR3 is TGTGCCAGCAGGTGGAGGCGGGACACTGAAGCTTTCTTT. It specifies CASRWRRDTEAFF.

The CDR3: CASSLGVRGRIDNSPLHF. In nucleotides, the CDR3 is TGTGCCAGCAGCTTAGGGGTCAGGGGGCGCATTGATAATTCACCCCTCCACTTT. The chain joins TRBV7-6 to TRBJ1-6; TRBD1 matches 8 bases. Looked up from germline, CDR1 is SGHVS and CDR2 is FNYEAQ. This CDR3 comprises 18 residues. V lost 1 base to trimming and J lost 5 bases; unmatched junction nucleotides: 10.

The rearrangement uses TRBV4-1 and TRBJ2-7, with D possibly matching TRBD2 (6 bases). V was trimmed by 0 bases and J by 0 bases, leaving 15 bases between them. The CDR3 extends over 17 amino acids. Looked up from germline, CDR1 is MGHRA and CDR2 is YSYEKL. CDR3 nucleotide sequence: TGCGCCAGCAGCCAAGATCTTTGGCAGACTAGCTCCTACGAGCAGTACTTC. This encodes CASSQDLWQTSSYEQYF.

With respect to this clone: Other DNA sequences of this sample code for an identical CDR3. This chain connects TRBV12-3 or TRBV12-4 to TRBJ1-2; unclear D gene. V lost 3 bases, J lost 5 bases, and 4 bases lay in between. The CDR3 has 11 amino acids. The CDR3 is CASSFSYGYTF. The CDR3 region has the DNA TGTGCCAGCAGTTTCTCTTATGGCTACACCTTC.

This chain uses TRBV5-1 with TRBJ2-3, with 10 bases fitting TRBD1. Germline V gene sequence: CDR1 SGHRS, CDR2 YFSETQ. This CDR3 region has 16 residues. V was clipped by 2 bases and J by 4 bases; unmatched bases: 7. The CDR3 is CASSFPLGTGADTQYF. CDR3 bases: TGCGCCAGCAGCTTTCCCCTAGGGACAGGGGCAGATACGCAGTATTTT. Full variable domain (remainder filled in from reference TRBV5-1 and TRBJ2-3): KAGVTQTPRYLIKTRGQQVTLSCSPISGHRSVSWYQQTPGQGLQFLFEYFSETQRNKGNFPGRFSGRQFSNSRSEMNVSTLELGDSALYLCASSFPLGTGADTQYFGPGTRLTVL.

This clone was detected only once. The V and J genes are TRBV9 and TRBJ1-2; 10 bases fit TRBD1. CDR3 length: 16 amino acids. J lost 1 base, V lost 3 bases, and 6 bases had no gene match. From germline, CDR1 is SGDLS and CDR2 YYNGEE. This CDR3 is CASSASTGGVNYGYTF. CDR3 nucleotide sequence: TGTGCCAGCAGCGCCTCGACAGGGGGCGTTAACTATGGCTACACCTTC.

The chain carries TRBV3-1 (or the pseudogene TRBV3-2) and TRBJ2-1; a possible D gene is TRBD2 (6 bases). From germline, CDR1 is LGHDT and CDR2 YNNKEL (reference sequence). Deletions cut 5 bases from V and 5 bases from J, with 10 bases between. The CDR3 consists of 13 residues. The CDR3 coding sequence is TGTGCCAGCAGCTCCCGCGGGAACAATGAGCAGTTCTTC. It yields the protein CASSSRGNNEQFF.

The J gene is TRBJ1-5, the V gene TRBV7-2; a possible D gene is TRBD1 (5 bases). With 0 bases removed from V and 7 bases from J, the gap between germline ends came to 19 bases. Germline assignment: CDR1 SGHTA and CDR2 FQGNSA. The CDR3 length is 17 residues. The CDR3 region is CASSLAGLGREGQPQHF. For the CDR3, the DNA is TGTGCCAGCAGCTTAGCGGGTTTGGGCAGGGAGGGACAGCCCCAGCATTTT.

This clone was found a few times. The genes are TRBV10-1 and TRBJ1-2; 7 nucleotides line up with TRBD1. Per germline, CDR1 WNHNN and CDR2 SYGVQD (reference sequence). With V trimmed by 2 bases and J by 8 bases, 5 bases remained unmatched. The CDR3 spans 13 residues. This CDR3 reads CASSEETGTGYTF. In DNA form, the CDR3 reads TGCGCCAGCAGTGAGGAGACAGGGACAGGCTACACCTTC.